In its sample, the clone carrying this TCR beta chain was seen many times. V was clipped by 5 bases and J by 7 bases, with 17 bases between them. CDR1 and CDR2 (germline): MNHNS, SASEGT. This CDR3 has 14 residues. The sample belongs to a study of identical twins. TCRdb called the 5' RACE reads again in MiXCR, with one record for every CDR3 protein. The data show 150,000 or so distinct CDR3 sequences, with around 3.4% seen just once and more than 7% held by the top ten. Sequencing was performed on memory T cells sorted from blood. The receptor comes from a man aged 18 to 35 in good health. The chain carries TRBV6-1 and TRBJ1-1, with D unresolved. CDR3 region: CASSLWALNLEAFF. In DNA form, the CDR3 reads TGTGCCAGCAGTCTATGGGCCTTAAACCTTGAAGCTTTCTTT.